The next 21 T cell receptor beta chains were all read from a single sample in a study of metastatic and nonmetastatic thyroid tumors (dated by TCRdb to 2018 to 2020). The library was built by means of PCR. The run used an Illumina HiSeq 4000. Using fastp at Q25 and MiXCR, TCRdb reprocessed the public reads and kept productive beta chains. The sample data list 50,000 to 60,000 clones, and over 15% of these were observed just once. The ten top clones hold 2.5% to 3% of the sample. No patient had received any treatment before thyroid surgery. Sequenced: blood. All receptors come from a female donor with papillary thyroid cancer or a benign thyroid nodule (not recorded which). Some clones in this sample may be carry-over from other donors' samples.

This clone was picked up many times. The chain employs TRBV28 and TRBJ2-7; either TRBD1 or TRBD2 may supply D (5 bases each). V shed 10 bases and J shed 3 bases, with 16 bases lying between them. CDR1 and CDR2 from the germline V gene are MDHEN and SYDVKM. The CDR3 runs 13 residues. CDR3 DNA sequence: TGTGCCACCCATACAGGAGGCGTCTACGAGCAGTACTTC. Encoded protein: CATHTGGVYEQYF.

This clone has more than one count but fewer than ten. This chain links TRBV28 with TRBJ1-2; 7 nucleotides agree with TRBD1. The V and J ends lost 7 bases and 4 bases, in that order; junction bases with no gene match: 12. The CDR3 is 15 residues long. The germline CDR1 and CDR2 sequences are MDHEN and SYDVKM. The CDR3 sequence is CASTLVQGNIYGYTF. As DNA, the CDR3 is TGTGCCAGCACTTTGGTACAGGGGAACATCTATGGCTACACCTTC.

In its sample, this clone was seen many times. This chain joins TRBV11-2 and TRBJ2-3; TRBD1 matches at 9 bases. The junction had 8 bases not matched to a gene; V was cut back by 5 bases and J by 2 bases. The CDR3 covers 16 residues. Germline V lookup: CDR1 SGHAT, CDR2 FQNNGV. CDR3 coding DNA: TGTGCCAGCAGCGTACAGGGGGCCCCTTTCACAGATACGCAGTATTTT. This sequence encodes CASSVQGAPFTDTQYF.

There are many counts of this clone. A much larger clone sits a single nucleotide away, making a read error possible. This same CDR3 is encoded by further DNA sequences in the sample. The V gene is TRBV19, the J gene TRBJ2-1; perhaps TRBD2 as D (5 bases). V lost 5 bases and J lost 3, with 14 bases in between. The CDR3 consists of 15 residues. Germline V lookup: CDR1 LNHDA, CDR2 SQIVND (reference sequence). The CDR3 region is CASSLGASFYNEQFF. Written as DNA, the CDR3 is TGTGCCAGTAGTTTGGGAGCCAGCTTCTACAATGAGCAGTTCTTC.

This clone has ten or more counts. V gene TRBV2 combines with J gene TRBJ2-2; unclear D gene. Germline V CDR1 and CDR2: SNHLY, FYNNEI. Between the trimmed V and J ends, which lost 7 bases and 7 bases, there was a span of 4 bases. The CDR3 has 10 residues. The CDR3 nucleotides read TGTGCCAGCAAAAGCGGGGAGCTGTTTTTT. Encoded protein: CASKSGELFF.

This clone occurred many times. The chain is built from TRBV19 and TRBJ2-7, with D perhaps assigned TRBD1 or TRBD2 (6 bases each). The CDR3 runs 13 residues. Trimming took off 3 bases at V and 7 bases at J, with 13 bases between the two ends. The germline V gene has CDR1 LNHDA and CDR2 SQIVND (reference sequence). CDR3: CASSIQGLAEQYF. The CDR3 DNA reads TGTGCCAGTAGTATTCAGGGGCTAGCGGAGCAGTACTTC.

This clone was seen ten or more times. This sequence joins TRBV7-8 and TRBJ2-1; perhaps TRBD1 as D (6 bases). This CDR3 has 15 amino acids. Germline V gene lookup returns CDR1 SGHVS and CDR2 FQNEAQ. Trimming shortened V by 1 base and J by 1 base, and 8 bases separated the two germline ends. In DNA form, the CDR3 reads TGTGCCAGCAGCTTAGGCAGGGGTTCCTACAATGAGCAGTTCTTC. Translation: CASSLGRGSYNEQFF.

V gene TRBV7-3 combines with J gene TRBJ2-7; D gene uncertain. The V end was cut by 5 bases, the J end by 3 bases, with 14 bases between. CDR1 is SGHTA and CDR2 is FQGTGA in the germline V gene. The CDR3 covers 14 residues. The CDR3 sequence is CASSPSSVDYEQYF. The CDR3 DNA reads TGTGCCAGCAGCCCTTCCAGCGTTGACTACGAGCAGTACTTC.

The V and J genes are TRBV6-1 and TRBJ2-6, with 10 nucleotides matching TRBD1. The CDR3 is 16 residues long. Germline V lookup: CDR1 MNHNS, CDR2 SASEGT. V trimming: 7 bases; J trimming: 9 bases; junction bases outside the gene matches: 12. The CDR3: CASTGQGEMRDNVLTF. The CDR3 DNA reads as TGTGCCAGCACAGGACAGGGGGAGATGAGGGACAACGTCCTGACTTTC.

This clone appeared many times. The rearrangement joins TRBV12-3 or TRBV12-4 to TRBJ2-3, with 7 bases fitting TRBD2. The CDR3 covers 14 residues. The junction had 6 bases not matched to a gene; V was cut back by 4 bases and J by 5 bases. The CDR3 sequence: CASSWGGVKDTQYF. The CDR3 nucleotides are TGTGCCAGCAGTTGGGGAGGGGTCAAAGATACGCAGTATTTT.

This chain joins TRBV20-1 and TRBJ1-5; possible D gene TRBD1, 6 bases. CDR3 length: 16 residues. The germline V gene encodes CDR1 DFQATT and CDR2 SNEGSKA (reference sequence). V was shortened by 2 bases and J by 3 bases, with 17 bases between the two germline ends. CDR3 loop: CSARYGGGGINQPQHF. The CDR3 bases are TGCAGTGCTAGATATGGAGGGGGTGGTATCAATCAGCCCCAGCATTTT.

This clone was observed a handful of times. This may stem from a read error, because a much larger clone lies one nucleotide away. The chain recombines TRBV7-9 with TRBJ2-7; no clear D gene. Looked up from germline, CDR1 is SEHNR and CDR2 is FQNEAQ (reference sequence). This CDR3 contains 11 residues. The CDR3 is CAGSLHHEQYF. The CDR3 DNA sequence: TGTGCCGGCAGCTTACACCACGAGCAGTACTTC. Combining the CDR3 with reference TRBV7-9 and TRBJ2-7 gives the whole variable domain DTGVSQNPRHKITKRGQNVTFRCDPISEHNRLYWYRQTLGQGPEFLTYFQNEAQLEKSRLLSDRFSAERPKGSFSTLEIQRTEQGDSAMYLCAGSLHHEQYFGPGTRLTVT.

This chain connects TRBV20-1 to TRBJ2-1, with D possibly being TRBD2 (5 bases). This CDR3 has 11 residues. Trimming removed 8 bases at V and 7 bases at J, with 12 bases between. The germline CDR1 and CDR2 sequences are DFQATT and SNEGSKA (reference sequence). The CDR3 DNA reads TGCAGTTCAAGCGGTAATAATGAGCAGTTCTTC. Its translation: CSSSGNNEQFF.

This clone was seen at least ten times. The V and J genes are TRBV11-3 and TRBJ1-5, with 9 bases fitting TRBD1. The germline CDR1 and CDR2 sequences are SGHNT and YENEEA. CDR3 size: 15 residues. The V segment lost 5 bases and the J segment 7 bases; nucleotides outside the gene matches: 9. Here the CDR3 DNA reads TGTGCCAGCAGCCTCGGGACAGGGATCGGCCAGCCCCAGCATTTT. This gives the protein CASSLGTGIGQPQHF.

This clone was detected only a few times. The chain combines TRBV28 with TRBJ2-1, with D possibly TRBD1 on 5 matching bases. This CDR3 region has 16 residues. V lost 6 bases and J 9 bases, leaving 24 bases between the germline ends. Germline loops: CDR1 MDHEN, CDR2 SYDVKM. The CDR3 DNA reads TGTGCCAGCAGCCCATGGAGCGTGGTAGGGGATGTTGAGCAGTTCTTC. Its protein product is CASSPWSVVGDVEQFF.

This clone was counted at least ten times. V is TRBV7-8 and J is TRBJ1-4; 8 nucleotides line up with TRBD1. In germline, CDR1 is SGHVS, CDR2 FQNEAQ. V shed 4 bases and J 3 bases; nucleotides not matched to a gene: 4. CDR3 length: 15 residues. In DNA, the CDR3 is TGTGCCAGCAGCTCTCTGGGACAGGCTAATGAAAAACTGTTTTTT. This sequence encodes CASSSLGQANEKLFF.

Many counts were recorded for this clone. The rearrangement joins TRBV24-1 to TRBJ1-2, with D maybe TRBD1 (5 bases). From germline, CDR1 is KGHDR and CDR2 SFDVKD. The CDR3 has 14 residues. V was cut by 3 bases and J by 5 bases, with 12 bases left in between. This CDR3 is CATSDPSGGYGYTF. In DNA form, the CDR3 reads TGTGCCACCAGTGATCCAAGCGGGGGGTATGGCTACACCTTC.

This clone was detected many times. This CDR3 is CATSDRTGEQYF. The CDR3 nucleotides are TGTGCCACCAGTGATCGGACGGGTGAGCAGTACTTC. This chain links TRBV24-1 with TRBJ2-7; unclear D gene. The CDR3 is made up of 12 amino acids. Per the germline V gene, CDR1 is KGHDR and CDR2 is SFDVKD. V lost 3 bases to trimming and J lost 7 bases, with 9 bases between them.

This clone was seen ten or more times. The rearrangement uses TRBV28 and TRBJ2-5; 11 bases agree with TRBD2. CDR1 is MDHEN and CDR2 is SYDVKM in the germline V gene. The CDR3 runs to 17 residues. V dropped 7 bases and J dropped 5; count of bases not matched to a gene: 15. The CDR3 reads CASNPRGSGRALETQYF. The CDR3 nucleotides read TGTGCCAGCAACCCCCGGGGTAGCGGGAGGGCCCTGGAGACCCAGTACTTC. Full variable domain (outside the CDR3, taken from reference TRBV28 and TRBJ2-5): DVKVTQSSRYLVKRTGEKVFLECVQDMDHENMFWYRQDPGLGLRLIYFSYDVKMKEKGDIPEGYSVSREKKERFSLILESASTNQTSMYLCASNPRGSGRALETQYFGPGTRLLVL.

This clone was counted many times. The rearrangement joins TRBV20-1 to TRBJ1-1; 8 bases align to TRBD1. Germline CDR1 DFQATT, CDR2 SNEGSKA (reference sequence). This CDR3 is 15 amino acids long. V trimming: 2 bases; J trimming: 1 base; junction bases outside the gene matches: 6. The CDR3 protein is CSARIWDRPNTEAFF. The CDR3 bases are TGCAGTGCTAGAATTTGGGACAGGCCGAACACTGAAGCTTTCTTT.

By share of the sample, this clone is medium-sized. The rearrangement joins TRBV12-3 or TRBV12-4 to TRBJ2-7, with TRBD2 matching over 7 bases. The CDR3 totals 14 residues. V gave up 6 bases and J gave up 6 bases; unmatched junction bases: 11. The DNA for the CDR3 is TGTGCCAGCAGGTCTAGCGGCGACCTCGTCGAGCAGTACTTC. Protein: CASRSSGDLVEQYF.